The next 6 T cell receptor beta chains were all read from a single sample in a study of T cell repertoires in cytomegalovirus infection (dated by TCRdb to the late 2010s). The reads were generated on an Illumina HiSeq 1500. TCRdb applied fastp at Q25 and MiXCR to the public reads, then kept only in-frame beta chains. Every entry covers one CDR3 protein and lists the most common genes and DNA from its rows. This sample gives roughly 640,000 distinct CDR3 sequences in total; approximately 24% of them show up just once. Clones ranked in the top ten supply 8% of the sample. The sequencing input was CD8+ T cells from PBMCs. These receptors all stem from a human donor in good health (CMV status not recorded). Some clones in this sample may be carry-over from other donors' samples.

As for this clonotype: Likely a read error: the CDR3 ends without its conserved phenylalanine or tryptophan. The chain carries TRBV7-9 and TRBJ2-1; TRBD1 agrees at 9 bases. Germline CDR1 reads SEHNR; CDR2 reads FQNEAQ (reference sequence). The CDR3 is 17 amino acids. V was clipped by 5 bases and J by 9 bases; unmatched bases: 17. CDR3 sequence reads: CASSPRRAGQGVPEQFL. Written as DNA, the CDR3 is TGTGCCAGCAGCCCCAGGAGGGCGGGACAGGGAGTACCTGAGCAGTTCCTC.

This clonotype was detected ten times or more. The chain couples TRBV10-3 to TRBJ2-6; D gene ambiguous. Trimming took off 0 bases at V and 7 bases at J, with 10 bases between the two ends. Germline CDR1 ENHRY, CDR2 SYGVKD. This CDR3 is built from 15 residues. The CDR3 DNA reads as TGTGCCATCAGTGAGTCCGAAGTCGTTGCCAACGTCCTGACTTTC. It translates to CAISESEVVANVLTF.

The chain joins TRBV6-6 to TRBJ2-3; TRBD2 might be the D (5 bases). Germline V CDR1 and CDR2: MNHNY, SVGAGI (reference sequence). CDR3 size: 15 residues. Between the trimmed V and J ends, which lost 5 bases and 2 bases, there was a span of 14 bases. CDR3 sequence: CASSLLEADTDTQYF. Here the CDR3 DNA reads TGTGCCAGCAGTCTACTAGAGGCCGACACAGATACGCAGTATTTT.

The chain has TRBV20-1 and TRBJ2-7; D is ambiguous. The CDR3 has 15 residues. V lost 0 bases, J lost 2 bases, and 14 bases lay in between. The germline V gene has CDR1 DFQATT and CDR2 SNEGSKA (reference sequence). The CDR3 region is CSARDRELMTYEQYV. CDR3 DNA: TGCAGTGCTAGAGACCGCGAACTAATGACCTACGAGCAGTACGTC.

This clonotype was recorded many times. The J gene is TRBJ2-7, the V gene TRBV7-8; unclear D gene. The V gene's germline CDR1 is SGHVS and CDR2 FQNEAQ. Trimming stripped 5 bases from V and 1 base from J, with 6 bases between. The CDR3 loop spans 12 amino acids. The CDR3 loop is CASSPHSYEQYF. The CDR3 bases are TGTGCCAGCAGCCCACATTCCTACGAGCAGTACTTC.

The CDR3 DNA reads TGTGCCAGCAGTTACCGCACAGGGGGCAACTATGGCTACACCTTC. Its translation: CASSYRTGGNYGYTF. The chain uses TRBV6-5 and TRBJ1-2; 9 nucleotides line up with TRBD1. The CDR3 loop spans 15 amino acids. The ends lost 2 bases at V and 2 bases at J; junction bases unmatched: 3. Germline values: CDR1 MNHEY, CDR2 SVGAGI.